This TCR beta chain came from a study of regulatory T cells in long-lasting Graves disease. Study-level information: Prior antithyroid drug treatment in newly diagnosed Graves' patients lasted under 3 months.

With iRepertoire HTBI primers and Arm-PCR of CDR3 regions, TCR beta libraries were built. From the multiplex PCR reads, TCRdb called clonotypes with MiXCR, one entry per CDR3 protein. The table records roughly 560,000 distinct CDR3 sequences, about 16% of them present only once. Time point here: newly diagnosed GD, antithyroid drugs for less than 3 months. After RNA was extracted from PBMCs, the TCR library was made from it. A peripheral blood sample, roughly 8.5 milliliters in volume, was drawn into EDTA tubes. The CDR3 length is 16 residues. The germline CDR1 and CDR2 sequences are SGDLS and YYNGEE. With 3 bases clipped from V and 0 bases from J, the junction kept 2 bases outside the gene matches. This sample was shared with a second study, whose subject was T cells in Graves' hyperthyroidism and ophthalmopathy. As that study records: Hyperthyroidism of Graves' type that showed no ophthalmopathy progression within 18 months was stable. The majority of expanded thyroid clonotypes above 0.001 also appeared in blood.

The sequence came from a woman aged 40-65 years with Graves disease. The starting material was peripheral blood mononuclear cells (PBMCs), obtained at new diagnosis, from a patient treated with antithyroid drugs. This rearrangement joins TRBV9 to TRBJ2-3; 12 nucleotides align to TRBD2. The DNA of the CDR3 is TGTGCCAGCAGCGCTAGCGGGGGGGCTAGCACAGATACGCAGTATTTT. Its protein product is CASSASGGASTDTQYF.